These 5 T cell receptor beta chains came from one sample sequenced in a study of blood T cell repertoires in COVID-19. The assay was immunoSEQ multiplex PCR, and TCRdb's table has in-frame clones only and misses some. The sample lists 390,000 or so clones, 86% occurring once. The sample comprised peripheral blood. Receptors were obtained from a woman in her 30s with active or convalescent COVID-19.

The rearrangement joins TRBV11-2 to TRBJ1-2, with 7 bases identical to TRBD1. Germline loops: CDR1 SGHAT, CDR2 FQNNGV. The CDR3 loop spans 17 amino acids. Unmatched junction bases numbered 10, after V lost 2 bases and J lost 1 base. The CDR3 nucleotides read TGTGCCAGCAGCTTATCCTCCGGGACAGTCGATAACTATGGCTACACCTTC. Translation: CASSLSSGTVDNYGYTF.

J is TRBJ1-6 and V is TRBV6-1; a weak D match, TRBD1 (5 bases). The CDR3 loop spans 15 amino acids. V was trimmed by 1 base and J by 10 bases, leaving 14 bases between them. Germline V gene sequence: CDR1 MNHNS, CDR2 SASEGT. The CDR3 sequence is CASSEEGRARSPLHF. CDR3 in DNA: TGTGCCAGCAGTGAAGAGGGGAGGGCTCGCTCACCCCTCCACTTT.

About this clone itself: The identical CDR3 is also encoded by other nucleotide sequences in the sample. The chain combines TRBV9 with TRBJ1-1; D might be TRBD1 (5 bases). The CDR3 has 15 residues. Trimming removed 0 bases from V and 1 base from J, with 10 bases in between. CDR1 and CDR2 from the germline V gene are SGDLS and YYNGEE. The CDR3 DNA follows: TGTGCCAGCAGCGTAGTGGGGGGTCGGAACACTGAAGCTTTCTTT. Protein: CASSVVGGRNTEAFF.

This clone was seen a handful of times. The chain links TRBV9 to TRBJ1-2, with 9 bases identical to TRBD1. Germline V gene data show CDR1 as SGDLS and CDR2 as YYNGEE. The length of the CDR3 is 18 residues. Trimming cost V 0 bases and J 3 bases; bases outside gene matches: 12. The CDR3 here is CASSVVDGTGLNDYGYTF. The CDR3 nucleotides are TGTGCCAGCAGCGTAGTCGATGGGACAGGGCTCAACGACTATGGCTACACCTTC.

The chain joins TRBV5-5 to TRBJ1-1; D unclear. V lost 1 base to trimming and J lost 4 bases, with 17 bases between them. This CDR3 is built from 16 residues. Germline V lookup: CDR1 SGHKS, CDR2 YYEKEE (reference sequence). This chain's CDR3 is CASSLIGLREFTEAFF. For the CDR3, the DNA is TGTGCCAGCAGCTTGATCGGTTTGAGGGAATTCACTGAAGCTTTCTTT.